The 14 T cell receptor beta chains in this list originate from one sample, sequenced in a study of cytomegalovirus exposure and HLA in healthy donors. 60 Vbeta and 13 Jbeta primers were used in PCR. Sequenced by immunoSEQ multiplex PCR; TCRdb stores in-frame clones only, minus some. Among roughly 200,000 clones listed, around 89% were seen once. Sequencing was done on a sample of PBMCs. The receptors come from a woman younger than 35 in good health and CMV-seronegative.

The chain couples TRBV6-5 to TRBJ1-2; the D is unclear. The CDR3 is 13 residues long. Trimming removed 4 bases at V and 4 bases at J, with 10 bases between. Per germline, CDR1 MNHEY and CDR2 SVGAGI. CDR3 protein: CASSWTGTYGYTF. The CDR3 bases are TGTGCCAGCAGTTGGACGGGAACCTATGGCTACACCTTC.

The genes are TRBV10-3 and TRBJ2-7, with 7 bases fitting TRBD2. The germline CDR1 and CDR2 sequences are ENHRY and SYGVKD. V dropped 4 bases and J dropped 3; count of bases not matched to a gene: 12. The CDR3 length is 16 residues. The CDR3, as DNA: TGTGCCATCAGTGGGGGGGGAGCGGTAATCGGCTACGAGCAGTACTTC. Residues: CAISGGGAVIGYEQYF.

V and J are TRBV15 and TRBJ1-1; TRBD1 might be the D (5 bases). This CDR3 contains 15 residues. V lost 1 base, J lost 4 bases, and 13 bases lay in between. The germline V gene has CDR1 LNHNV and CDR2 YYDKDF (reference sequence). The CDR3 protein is CATSRGGGSSTEAFF. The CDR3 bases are TGTGCCACCAGCAGAGGGGGGGGGTCATCCACTGAAGCTTTCTTT.

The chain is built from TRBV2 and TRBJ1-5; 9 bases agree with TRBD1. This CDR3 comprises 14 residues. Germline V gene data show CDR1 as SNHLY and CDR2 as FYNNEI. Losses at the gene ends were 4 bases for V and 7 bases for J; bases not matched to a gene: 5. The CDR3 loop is CASSGGQGRQPQHF. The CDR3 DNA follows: TGTGCCAGCAGTGGCGGACAGGGGAGACAGCCCCAGCATTTT.

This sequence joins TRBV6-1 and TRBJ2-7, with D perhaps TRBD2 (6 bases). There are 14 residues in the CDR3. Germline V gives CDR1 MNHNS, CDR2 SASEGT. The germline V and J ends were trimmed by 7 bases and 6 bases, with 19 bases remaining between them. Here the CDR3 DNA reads TGTGCCAGCACTAGAAGCGCGGGGTCGTCCGAGCAGTACTTC. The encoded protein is CASTRSAGSSEQYF.

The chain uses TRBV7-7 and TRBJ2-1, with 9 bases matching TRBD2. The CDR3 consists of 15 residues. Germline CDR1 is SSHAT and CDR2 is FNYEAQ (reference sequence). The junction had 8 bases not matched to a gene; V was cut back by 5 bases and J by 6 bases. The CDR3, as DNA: TGTGCCAGCAGCCAGGGACTAGCCGCCCTCAATGAGCAGTTCTTC. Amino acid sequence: CASSQGLAALNEQFF. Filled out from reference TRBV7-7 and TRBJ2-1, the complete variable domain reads GAGVSQSPRYKVTKRGQDVTLRCDPISSHATLYWYQQALGQGPEFLTYFNYEAQPDKSGLPSDRFSAERPEGSISTLTIQRTEQRDSAMYRCASSQGLAALNEQFFGPGTRLTVL.

The CDR3 region has the DNA TGTGCCAGCTCACCCCATGAGCGAGGTGAGCAGTTCTTC. Its protein product is CASSPHERGEQFF. The chain combines TRBV18 with TRBJ2-1; no reliable D call. The length of the CDR3 is 13 residues. Trimming took off 3 bases at V and 9 bases at J, with 12 bases between the two ends. Per the germline V gene, CDR1 is KGHSH and CDR2 is LQKENI.

CDR3 DNA sequence: TGCAGCGTCCAACGGCAGGGTCCCTACGAGCAGTACTTC. Translating gives CSVQRQGPYEQYF. J is TRBJ2-7 and V is TRBV29-1, with D possibly matching TRBD1 (5 bases). V was cut by 6 bases and J by 2 bases, with 14 bases left in between. CDR3 length equals 13 residues. CDR1 and CDR2 from the germline V gene are SQVTM and ANQGSEA.

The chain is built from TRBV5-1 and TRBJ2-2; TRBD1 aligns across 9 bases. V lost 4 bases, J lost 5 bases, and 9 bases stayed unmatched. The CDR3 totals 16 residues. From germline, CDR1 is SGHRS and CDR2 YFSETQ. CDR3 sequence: CASSLGQGLWTGELFF. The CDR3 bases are TGCGCCAGCAGCCTAGGACAGGGGTTGTGGACCGGGGAGCTGTTTTTT.

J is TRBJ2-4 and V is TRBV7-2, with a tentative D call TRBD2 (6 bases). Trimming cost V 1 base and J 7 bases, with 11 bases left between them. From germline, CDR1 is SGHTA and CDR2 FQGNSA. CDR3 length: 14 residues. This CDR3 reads CASSLDGGRNIQYF. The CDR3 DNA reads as TGTGCCAGCAGCTTAGATGGAGGGAGGAACATTCAGTACTTC.

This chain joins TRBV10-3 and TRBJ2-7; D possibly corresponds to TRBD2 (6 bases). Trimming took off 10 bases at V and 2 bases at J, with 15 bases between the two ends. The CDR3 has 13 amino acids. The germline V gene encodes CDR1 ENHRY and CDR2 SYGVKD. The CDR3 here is CATAGTRPYEQYF. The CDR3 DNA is TGTGCCACCGCGGGGACCCGACCCTACGAGCAGTACTTC.

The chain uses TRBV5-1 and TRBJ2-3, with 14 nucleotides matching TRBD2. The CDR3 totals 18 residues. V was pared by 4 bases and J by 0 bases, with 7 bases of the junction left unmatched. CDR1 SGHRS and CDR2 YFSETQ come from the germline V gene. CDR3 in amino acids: CASSIGLAGGASTDTQYF. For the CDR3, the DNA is TGCGCCAGCAGCATCGGACTAGCGGGGGGAGCTAGCACAGATACGCAGTATTTT.

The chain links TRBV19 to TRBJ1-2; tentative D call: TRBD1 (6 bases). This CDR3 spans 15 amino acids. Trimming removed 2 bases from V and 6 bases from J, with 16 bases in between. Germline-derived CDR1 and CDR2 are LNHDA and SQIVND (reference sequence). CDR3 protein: CASSITGGMSDGYTF. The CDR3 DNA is TGTGCCAGTAGTATAACGGGGGGCATGTCGGATGGCTACACCTTC.

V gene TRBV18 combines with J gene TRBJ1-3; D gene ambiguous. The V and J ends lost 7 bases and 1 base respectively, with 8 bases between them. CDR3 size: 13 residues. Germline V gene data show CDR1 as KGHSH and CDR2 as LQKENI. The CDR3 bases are TGTGCCAGCTTTACAATATCTGGAAACACCATATATTTT. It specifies CASFTISGNTIYF.